One and the same sample provided the 30 T cell receptor beta chains below, sequenced in a study of beta chain features in type 1 diabetes (dated by TCRdb to 2017 to 2018). The library was obtained by the immunoSEQ multiplex PCR assay. The entire amount of isolated RNA was reverse transcribed using the High Capacity cDNA Reverse Transcription Kit, so the sequenced TCRB transcripts were expressed ones. Sourced from immuneACCESS, this table was stored by TCRdb with only in-frame sequences that have V and J called. A share of the clones is absent; for the studies checked, an unresolved V gene accounts for under half, and the remainder has no known explanation. For this sample there are nearly 350,000 clones; under 8.5% appear just once. Less than 0.45% of the sample lies in the top ten. Sequenced sample: central memory CD4+ T cells from blood. These receptors were obtained from a young woman in good health.

This clone came up a few times. This rearrangement joins TRBV7-3 to TRBJ2-7; 7 bases line up with TRBD1. Germline trimming cut 4 bases from V and 2 bases from J; bases unmatched to any gene: 11. This CDR3 spans 16 amino acids. In germline, CDR1 is SGHTA, CDR2 FQGTGA. The CDR3 region has the DNA TGTGCCAGCAGCTCCAACTCCCGGACAGGAACCTACGAGCAGTACTTC. Its translation: CASSSNSRTGTYEQYF. The full variable domain, with the rest looked up from reference TRBV7-3 and TRBJ2-7, is GAGVSQTPSNKVTEKGKYVELRCDPISGHTALYWYRQSLGQGPEFLIYFQGTGAADDSGLPNDRFFAVRPEGSVSTLKIQRTERGDSAVYLCASSSNSRTGTYEQYFGPGTRLTVT.

This clone was observed a few times. This sequence joins TRBV11-3 and TRBJ2-3, with 7 bases identical to TRBD1. V was pared by 5 bases and J by 2 bases, with 7 bases of the junction left unmatched. The CDR3 has 15 amino acids. From germline, CDR1 is SGHNT and CDR2 YENEEA. CDR3 region: CASSKQGLDTDTQYF. CDR3 bases: TGTGCCAGCAGCAAACAGGGGCTGGACACAGATACGCAGTATTTT.

This clone has more than one count but fewer than ten. The chain uses TRBV7-2 and TRBJ2-3; D perhaps matches TRBD2 (5 bases). Germline V gene sequence: CDR1 SGHTA, CDR2 FQGNSA. V was trimmed by 5 bases and J by 6 bases, leaving 12 bases between them. The CDR3 has 13 residues. The CDR3 loop is CASSGREVDTQYF. The CDR3 DNA reads as TGTGCCAGCAGCGGGAGAGAGGTCGATACGCAGTATTTT.

This sequence joins TRBV10-3 and TRBJ2-6; D may be TRBD1 (6 bases). CDR1 and CDR2 from the germline V gene are ENHRY and SYGVKD. The CDR3 is 13 residues long. With 10 bases removed from V and 4 bases from J, the gap between germline ends came to 11 bases. CDR3 region: CATYRAGANVLTF. In DNA form, the CDR3 reads TGTGCCACGTACAGGGCCGGGGCCAACGTCCTGACTTTC.

This clone has a handful of counts. This chain uses TRBV2 with TRBJ2-3; D gene ambiguous. Germline V gene lookup returns CDR1 SNHLY and CDR2 FYNNEI. V was pared by 8 bases and J by 2 bases, with 11 bases between. This CDR3 has 13 residues. The CDR3 nucleotides read TGTGCCAGCGGGTCAGCACTCACAGATACGCAGTATTTT. It is translated as CASGSALTDTQYF.

The chain combines TRBV7-2 with TRBJ1-5; D gene ambiguous. The CDR3 is 14 amino acids. Trimming stripped 2 bases from V and 2 bases from J, with 7 bases between. The germline CDR1 and CDR2 sequences are SGHTA and FQGNSA. CDR3 in DNA: TGTGCCAGCAGCTTAATAGTGGGCAATCAGCCCCAGCATTTT. It translates to CASSLIVGNQPQHF.

V usage is TRBV5-1 and J usage is TRBJ2-2; D gene unclear. Between the trimmed V and J ends, which lost 3 bases and 6 bases, there was a span of 21 bases. The CDR3 loop spans 17 amino acids. Germline lookup yields CDR1 SGHRS and CDR2 YFSETQ. CDR3 sequence reads: CASSSSGASLTPGELFF. Here the CDR3 DNA reads TGCGCCAGCAGCTCCTCAGGCGCCTCCCTAACACCCGGGGAGCTGTTTTTT.

This clone was counted at least ten times. This sequence joins TRBV5-6 and TRBJ2-7; D is unclear. This CDR3 has 17 residues. Germline V gene sequence: CDR1 SGHDT, CDR2 YYEEEE. V dropped 0 bases and J dropped 2 bases, with 18 bases sitting between them. The chain's CDR3 is CASSLGVLSAGAYEQYF. The DNA for the CDR3 is TGTGCCAGCAGCTTGGGTGTTCTATCGGCCGGAGCCTACGAGCAGTACTTC.

This clone was seen a handful of times. The chain recombines TRBV5-1 with TRBJ2-2; the match to TRBD1 covers 8 bases. The length of the CDR3 is 15 residues. V lost 4 bases, J lost 7 bases, and 9 bases stayed unmatched. Germline V gene sequence: CDR1 SGHRS, CDR2 YFSETQ. The CDR3 nucleotides read TGCGCCAGCAGCGGGGACAGGTCGGTACTCGGGGAGCTGTTTTTT. The encoded protein is CASSGDRSVLGELFF.

The rearrangement uses TRBV15 and TRBJ2-1; 13 positions agree with TRBD2. The V and J ends lost 0 bases and 5 bases, in that order; junction bases with no gene match: 16. This CDR3 comprises 21 residues. Germline CDR1 reads LNHNV; CDR2 reads YYDKDF (reference sequence). The CDR3 is CATSRDTPGQGGLAGNNEQFF. CDR3 in DNA: TGTGCCACCAGCAGAGATACCCCGGGACAGGGGGGACTAGCGGGGAACAATGAGCAGTTCTTC.

There are a few counts of this clone. The CDR3 here is CSVLPSGIYEQFF. As DNA, the CDR3 is TGCAGCGTTCTTCCTAGCGGGATCTATGAGCAGTTCTTC. The rearrangement uses TRBV29-1 and TRBJ2-1; 9 positions match TRBD2. The junction had 7 bases not matched to a gene; V was cut back by 5 bases and J by 8 bases. The CDR3 length is 13 residues. CDR1 is SQVTM and CDR2 is ANQGSEA in the germline V gene.

This clone was recorded a few times. This could be a read error, since a much larger clone is one nucleotide away. The chain joins TRBV7-3 to TRBJ2-3; unclear D gene. CDR1 is SGHTA, CDR2 FQGTGA, per germline. V dropped 5 bases and J dropped 2 bases, with 5 bases sitting between them. The CDR3 has 12 amino acids. The CDR3 loop is CASSPYTDTQYF. Here the CDR3 DNA reads TGTGCCAGCAGCCCGTACACAGATACGCAGTATTTT.

This clone was detected a few times. CDR3 nucleotide sequence: TGTGCCAGCAGCTTGGCCAGGGGGCGGACCGGGGAGCTGTTTTTT. It codes for CASSLARGRTGELFF. The J gene is TRBJ2-2, the V gene TRBV5-4; 8 bases match TRBD1. Germline values: CDR1 SGHNT, CDR2 YYREEE (reference sequence). This CDR3 is built from 15 residues. Trimming at V came to 0 bases and at J to 5 bases, leaving 3 bases not matched to a gene.

This clone was observed a few times. The chain joins TRBV11-2 to TRBJ2-5; D possibly corresponds to TRBD2 (6 bases). This CDR3 is 16 amino acids long. Germline-derived CDR1 and CDR2 are SGHAT and FQNNGV. Trimming pared 3 bases from V and 2 bases from J, leaving 16 bases between. The DNA for the CDR3 is TGTGCCAGCAGCTTCTCCCTCGGGGCGGGACAAGAGACCCAGTACTTC. Translation gives CASSFSLGAGQETQYF. The full variable domain, rest sourced from reference TRBV11-2 and TRBJ2-5, is EAGVAQSPRYKIIEKRQSVAFWCNPISGHATLYWYQQILGQGPKLLIQFQNNGVVDDSQLPKDRFSAERLKGVDSTLKIQPAKLEDSAVYLCASSFSLGAGQETQYFGPGTRLLVL.

This sequence joins TRBV27 and TRBJ1-3; TRBD1 aligns across 8 bases. Germline values: CDR1 MNHEY, CDR2 SMNVEV (reference sequence). The trim removed 5 bases at V and 0 bases at J, leaving 0 bases unmatched. The CDR3 totals 14 residues. The CDR3 nucleotides are TGTGCCAGCAGTACAGGGGGCTCTGGAAACACCATATATTTT. Protein: CASSTGGSGNTIYF.

This clone was counted between two and nine times. The chain employs TRBV6-6 and TRBJ2-5; D uncertain. With 2 bases removed from V and 5 bases from J, the gap between germline ends came to 3 bases. The germline V gene encodes CDR1 MNHNY and CDR2 SVGAGI (reference sequence). The CDR3 is 11 amino acids. CDR3 in amino acids: CASSYAETQYF. CDR3 sequence (DNA): TGTGCCAGCAGTTACGCCGAGACCCAGTACTTC.

CDR3 sequence: CASSIDRNRGTQYF. DNA of the CDR3: TGTGCCAGTAGTATAGACCGGAACAGGGGGACCCAGTACTTC. The chain recombines TRBV19 with TRBJ2-5, with TRBD1 identical over 7 bases. Germline V lookup: CDR1 LNHDA, CDR2 SQIVND (reference sequence). Germline trimming cut 0 bases from V and 7 bases from J; bases unmatched to any gene: 5. The CDR3 covers 14 residues.

The chain is built from TRBV2 and TRBJ2-2, with D perhaps being TRBD1 or TRBD2 (5 bases each). The CDR3 totals 17 residues. V was cut by 6 bases and J by 2 bases, with 19 bases left in between. CDR1 SNHLY and CDR2 FYNNEI come from the germline V gene. This chain's CDR3 is CASRARDHLVNTGELFF. The CDR3 nucleotides are TGTGCCAGCAGGGCCCGGGACCACCTAGTAAACACCGGGGAGCTGTTTTTT.

This clone was counted between two and nine times. The chain uses TRBV4-2 and TRBJ2-6; maybe TRBD1 (5 bases). Per the germline V gene, CDR1 is LGHNA and CDR2 is YNFKEQ. This CDR3 has 17 amino acids. V was clipped by 1 base and J by 0 bases, with 10 bases between them. The DNA of the CDR3 is TGTGCCAGCAGCCAAGCTTCAGGGTCCTCTGGGGCCAACGTCCTGACTTTC. This codes for CASSQASGSSGANVLTF.

The CDR3 protein is CSAWTESSYEQYF. The CDR3 coding sequence is TGCAGCGCCTGGACTGAGAGCTCCTACGAGCAGTACTTC. The chain combines TRBV29-1 with TRBJ2-5, with a tentative D call TRBD2 (5 bases). The J call may be faulty, since TRBJ2-7 better matches the DNA end. The CDR3 sequence is 13 residues long. From germline, CDR1 is SQVTM and CDR2 ANQGSEA.

This clone came up a few times. The chain couples TRBV15 to TRBJ1-4; D not resolved. Trimming stripped 0 bases from V and 6 bases from J, with 11 bases between. Germline CDR1 reads LNHNV; CDR2 reads YYDKDF (reference sequence). The CDR3 extends over 15 amino acids. The CDR3 nucleotides are TGTGCCACCAGCAGAGAGAGGGCCGGCGATGAAAAACTGTTTTTT. Translation gives CATSRERAGDEKLFF.

The CDR3 bases are TGTGCCAGCAGCAAGGCGGACAGCGACAATGAGCAGTTCTTC. It codes for CASSKADSDNEQFF. The gene calls are TRBV7-2 and TRBJ2-1; tentatively, D is TRBD1 (6 bases). The V end was cut by 5 bases, the J end by 5 bases, with 13 bases between. The CDR3 totals 14 residues. The V gene's germline CDR1 is SGHTA and CDR2 FQGNSA.

Only a few counts were recorded for this clone. The V and J genes are TRBV6-5 and TRBJ1-5; D remains ambiguous. Germline-derived CDR1 and CDR2 are MNHEY and SVGAGI. CDR3 size: 14 residues. The germline V and J ends were trimmed by 4 bases and 0 bases, with 7 bases remaining between them. CDR3 sequence (DNA): TGTGCCAGCAGTTTGTCTATTAGCAATCAGCCCCAGCATTTT. Protein: CASSLSISNQPQHF.

This clone came up a few times. This chain joins TRBV29-1 and TRBJ2-3, with no clear D. Trimming shortened V by 6 bases and J by 1 base, and 11 bases separated the two germline ends. Looked up from germline, CDR1 is SQVTM and CDR2 is ANQGSEA. The CDR3 is 13 amino acids. CDR3 DNA: TGCAGCGTCCCCGGGCAGGGCACAGATACGCAGTATTTT. Translation gives CSVPGQGTDTQYF.

This clone was seen only a few times. The chain couples TRBV6-4 to TRBJ2-1, with D unclear. This CDR3 is 15 amino acids long. With 5 bases removed from V and 1 base from J, the gap between germline ends came to 12 bases. Germline V gene lookup returns CDR1 MRHNA and CDR2 SNTAGT. This chain's CDR3 is CASSSELGSYNEQFF. DNA for the CDR3: TGTGCCAGCAGTTCAGAGTTAGGATCCTACAATGAGCAGTTCTTC.

This chain links TRBV5-6 with TRBJ2-7, with TRBD1 matching 8 bases. Trimming at V came to 3 bases and at J to 2 bases, leaving 4 bases not matched to a gene. Germline CDR1 and CDR2: SGHDT and YYEEEE. The CDR3 has 14 residues. CDR3 DNA: TGTGCCAGCAGCTGGGACAGGACCACCTACGAGCAGTACTTC. Amino acid sequence: CASSWDRTTYEQYF.

The chain employs TRBV5-4 and TRBJ1-2; a possible D gene is TRBD1 (5 bases). Germline assignment: CDR1 SGHNT and CDR2 YYREEE (reference sequence). This CDR3 is 13 amino acids long. Trimming removed 0 bases at V and 4 bases at J, with 7 bases between. CDR3 sequence (DNA): TGTGCCAGCAGCTTGGCCGGGGGCTATGGCTACACCTTC. Translation gives CASSLAGGYGYTF.

This clone was seen a handful of times. A read error may explain this, as a much larger clone is one base away. This chain links TRBV2 with TRBJ1-3; unclear D gene. V lost 5 bases to trimming and J lost 0 bases, with 2 bases between them. The germline gives CDR1 SNHLY, CDR2 FYNNEI. CDR3 length: 12 amino acids. CDR3 sequence reads: CASSYSGNTIYF. The CDR3 DNA reads as TGTGCCAGCAGTTACTCTGGAAACACCATATATTTT.

This clone was recorded a few times. The DNA of the CDR3 is TGCGCCAGTAATGACATCAACACTGAAGCTTTCTTT. The encoded protein is CASNDINTEAFF. The V gene is TRBV5-1, the J gene TRBJ1-1; no definite D call. Germline V CDR1 and CDR2: SGHRS, YFSETQ. The length of the CDR3 is 12 residues. The ends were cut back, 8 bases at V and 2 bases at J, with 10 bases in the middle.

This clone was counted only a few times. The chain recombines TRBV7-9 with TRBJ2-7, with TRBD1 as a possible D gene (6 bases). Per germline, CDR1 SEHNR and CDR2 FQNEAQ (reference sequence). The CDR3 has 12 amino acids. Trimming cost V 6 bases and J 5 bases, with 11 bases left between them. The CDR3: CASRGEGDEQYF. Here the CDR3 DNA reads TGTGCCAGCAGGGGCGAGGGGGACGAGCAGTACTTC.